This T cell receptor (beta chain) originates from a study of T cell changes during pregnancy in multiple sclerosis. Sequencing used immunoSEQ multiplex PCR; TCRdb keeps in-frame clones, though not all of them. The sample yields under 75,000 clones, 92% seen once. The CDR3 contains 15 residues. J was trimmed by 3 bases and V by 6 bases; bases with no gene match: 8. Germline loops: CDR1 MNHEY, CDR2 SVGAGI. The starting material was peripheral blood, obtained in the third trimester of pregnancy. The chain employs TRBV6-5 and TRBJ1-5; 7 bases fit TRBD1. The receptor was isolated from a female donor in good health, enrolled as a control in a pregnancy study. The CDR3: CASSPTGVLNQPQHF. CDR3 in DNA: TGTGCCAGCAGCCCTACAGGGGTTCTCAATCAGCCCCAGCATTTT.